Listed below are T cell receptor beta chains from one sample, sequenced in a study of T-cell memory formation after mild COVID-19. Via MiXCR, TCRdb re-called the 5' RACE reads, giving one row per CDR3 protein. The table has around 370,000 distinct CDR3 sequences, 20% to 25% seen once. The source material was PBMCs or a T cell subset sorted from them (not recorded which). These receptors were collected from an adult woman who had mild COVID-19 (a few samples of this study predate the infection). Cell type and time point are not known. CDR3s include the opening cysteine and the closing phenylalanine or tryptophan. D genes are given only for firm matches. Clone sizes are given selectively: once, few, many, or a class where the clone is expanded.

v_call,d_call,j_call,clone_size,cdr3_aa,cdr3_nt
TRBV24-1,TRBD1,TRBJ2-1,NA,CATSDQHRGGQFF,TGTGCCACCAGTGACCAGCACAGGGGCGGGCAGTTCTTC
TRBV6-8,NA,TRBJ2-7,NA,CASEQAKAYEQYF,TGTGCCAGCGAACAGGCAAAAGCCTACGAGCAGTACTTC
TRBV30,NA,TRBJ2-7,few,CAWSLAYEQYF,TGTGCCTGGAGTCTAGCCTACGAGCAGTACTTC
TRBV18,NA,TRBJ1-2,NA,CASSPGPTVPYGYTF,TGTGCCAGCTCACCAGGCCCGACAGTGCCATATGGCTACACCTTC
TRBV11-2,TRBD2,TRBJ2-1,NA,CASSSPNLAGGPREQFF,TGTGCCAGCAGCTCCCCGAACCTAGCGGGAGGGCCGCGTGAGCAGTTCTTC
TRBV10-3,TRBD1,TRBJ1-1,NA,CAISGDSTNTEAFF,TGTGCCATCAGTGGGGACAGTACGAACACTGAAGCTTTCTTT
TRBV6-6,NA,TRBJ2-7,NA,CASSPGPAASYEQYF,TGTGCCAGCAGCCCCGGTCCAGCGGCCTCCTACGAGCAGTACTTC
TRBV4-2,NA,TRBJ2-5,NA,CASSQPGPSETQYF,TGTGCCAGCAGCCAACCGGGACCGAGTGAGACCCAGTACTTC
TRBV7-9,TRBD2,TRBJ2-1,NA,CASSLAMGLAGGPVNEQFF,TGTGCCAGCAGCTTAGCGATGGGACTAGCGGGAGGGCCGGTGAATGAGCAGTTCTTC
TRBV6-5,TRBD2,TRBJ2-7,NA,CASSPPWGLAGEQYF,TGTGCCAGCAGTCCCCCCTGGGGGCTAGCGGGGGAGCAGTACTTC
TRBV4-1,TRBD1,TRBJ1-1,few,CASSQTPGQIEAFF,TGCGCCAGCAGCCAAACGCCGGGACAGATTGAAGCTTTCTTT
TRBV5-1,TRBD2,TRBJ2-1,NA,CASSPGLARRNEQFF,TGCGCCAGCAGCCCGGGACTAGCTCGTCGAAATGAGCAGTTCTTC
TRBV3-1,NA,TRBJ2-2,few,CASSRGSSGELFF,TGTGCCAGCAGCCGCGGAAGCTCCGGGGAGCTGTTTTTT
TRBV7-2,NA,TRBJ2-7,few,CASSLARATSKQYF,TGTGCCAGCAGCTTGGCGAGGGCCACGAGTAAGCAGTACTTC
TRBV6-1,NA,TRBJ2-7,NA,CASSELPVHPYEQYF,TGTGCCAGCAGTGAATTGCCAGTCCACCCCTACGAGCAGTACTTC
TRBV9,TRBD2,TRBJ2-7,once,CASSEGLAGGGEQYF,TGTGCCAGCAGCGAAGGACTAGCGGGAGGAGGCGAGCAGTACTTC
TRBV6-1,NA,TRBJ1-5,NA,CASSEGPYSNQPQHF,TGTGCCAGCAGTGAAGGACCTTATAGCAATCAGCCCCAGCATTTT
TRBV9,NA,TRBJ2-6,once,CASSPEWRSGANVLTF,TGTGCCAGCAGCCCCGAGTGGCGCTCTGGGGCCAACGTCCTGACTTTC
TRBV24-1,NA,TRBJ2-4,few,CATSPGAGVAKNIQYF,TGTGCCACCAGTCCAGGGGCGGGAGTAGCCAAAAACATTCAGTACTTC
TRBV13,NA,TRBJ2-7,NA,CASSLRLATYEQYF,TGTGCCAGCAGCTTAAGGCTAGCGACCTACGAGCAGTACTTC
TRBV6-2/TRBV6-3,NA,TRBJ2-6,many,CASSRGSGANVLTF,TGTGCCAGCAGTCGGGGTTCTGGGGCCAACGTCCTGACTTTC
TRBV5-1,NA,TRBJ2-3,NA,CASSLQDTSTDTQYF,TGCGCCAGCAGCTTACAGGACACTAGCACAGATACGCAGTATTTT
TRBV9,TRBD2,TRBJ2-3,NA,CASSVSSGRSTDTQYF,TGTGCCAGCAGCGTAAGTAGCGGGAGAAGTACAGATACGCAGTATTTT
TRBV19,TRBD2,TRBJ2-1,NA,CASSITAVLLAGGLHNEQFF,TGTGCCAGTAGTATAACAGCCGTGTTACTAGCGGGAGGGCTCCACAATGAGCAGTTCTTC
TRBV4-3,NA,TRBJ1-1,few,CASSQDPPGLMNTEAFF,TGCGCCAGCAGCCAAGATCCCCCAGGGTTGATGAACACTGAAGCTTTCTTT
TRBV4-3,TRBD1,TRBJ1-2,NA,CASSQDSRTGRYGYTF,TGCGCCAGCAGCCAAGATAGTCGGACAGGGCGCTATGGCTACACCTTC
TRBV12-3/TRBV12-4,TRBD1,TRBJ1-1,once,CASSLVQGATAAFF,TGTGCCAGCAGTTTAGTTCAGGGGGCTACTGCAGCTTTCTTT
TRBV18,NA,TRBJ1-1,many,CASSPLGGAVLAEAFF,TGTGCCAGCTCACCACTCGGCGGGGCCGTTCTCGCTGAAGCTTTCTTT
TRBV20-1,NA,TRBJ1-2,many,CSASRDPIVYTF,TGCAGTGCTAGCCGGGACCCGATTGTCTACACCTTC
TRBV6-5,NA,TRBJ2-1,few,CASSYEPDVPYNEQFF,TGTGCCAGCAGTTACGAGCCTGATGTTCCCTACAATGAGCAGTTCTTC
TRBV4-3,NA,TRBJ2-5,few,CASSQELQETQYF,TGCGCCAGCAGCCAAGAGTTGCAAGAGACCCAGTACTTC
TRBV20-1,NA,TRBJ1-5,NA,CSARDRGTFDPQHF,TGCAGTGCTAGAGATCGAGGAACCTTCGATCCCCAGCATTTT
TRBV7-8,TRBD2,TRBJ2-1,many,CASSLQLAGDGNEQFF,TGTGCCAGCAGTTTACAACTAGCGGGAGATGGCAATGAGCAGTTCTTC
TRBV3-1,TRBD2,TRBJ2-7,few,CASSQAGTSGRSNEQYF,TGTGCCAGCAGCCAAGCCGGGACTAGCGGGAGGTCCAACGAGCAGTACTTC
TRBV4-1,TRBD2,TRBJ2-3,NA,CASSQEGVGLAGSTQYF,TGCGCCAGCAGCCAAGAAGGTGTGGGACTAGCGGGATCAACGCAGTATTTT
TRBV5-6,TRBD2,TRBJ2-2,many,CASSLIVGGYTGELFF,TGTGCCAGCAGCTTGATTGTCGGGGGGTACACCGGGGAGCTGTTTTTT
TRBV18,TRBD2,TRBJ2-1,few,CASSPPILAGPYNEQFF,TGTGCCAGCTCACCACCGATCCTAGCGGGACCCTACAATGAGCAGTTCTTC
TRBV9,TRBD2,TRBJ2-7,many,CASSSASGSSYEQYF,TGTGCCAGCAGCTCGGCTAGCGGTAGCTCCTACGAGCAGTACTTC
TRBV4-1,NA,TRBJ1-1,many,CASSQGGGLGTEAFF,TGCGCCAGCAGCCAAGGGGGAGGTTTAGGCACTGAAGCTTTCTTT
TRBV2,NA,TRBJ1-5,NA,CASSDLGVDNQPQHF,TGTGCCAGCAGTGATTTAGGGGTGGATAATCAGCCCCAGCATTTT
TRBV27,NA,TRBJ2-7,NA,CASSLSGVGGYEQYF,TGTGCCAGCAGTTTATCCGGGGTGGGGGGCTACGAGCAGTACTTC
TRBV5-1,TRBD1,TRBJ1-2,many,CASSLGTGGDYGYTF,TGCGCCAGCAGCTTAGGGACAGGGGGCGACTATGGCTACACCTTC
TRBV7-9,NA,TRBJ2-7,few,CASSQGHVEQYF,TGTGCCAGCAGCCAGGGACACGTCGAGCAGTACTTC
TRBV15,NA,TRBJ2-5,NA,CATSRPPDRILVF,TGTGCCACCAGCAGACCTCCGGACCGGATATTAGTATTC
TRBV11-1,NA,TRBJ2-3,NA,CASSLGLMGSSGSKYF,TGTGCCAGCAGCTTAGGGCTTATGGGTAGTAGCGGCTCGAAGTATTTT
TRBV7-9,NA,TRBJ2-7,NA,CASSSLTGLEQYF,TGTGCCAGCAGCTCCTTGACTGGACTCGAGCAGTACTTC
TRBV27,NA,TRBJ2-3,NA,CASGRVSDTQYF,TGTGCCAGCGGGAGAGTATCAGATACGCAGTATTTT
TRBV2,TRBD1,TRBJ1-4,few,CASSVTTGTNEKLFF,TGTGCCAGCAGTGTTACGACAGGGACTAATGAAAAACTGTTTTTT
TRBV5-1,TRBD1,TRBJ1-2,few,CASSPGQKSYGYTF,TGCGCCAGCAGCCCGGGACAGAAATCCTATGGCTACACCTTC
TRBV5-1,NA,TRBJ2-3,few,CASSLGPGTDTQYF,TGCGCCAGCAGCTTGGGTCCGGGCACAGATACGCAGTATTTT
TRBV29-1,NA,TRBJ2-7,few,CSVVAPVDSYEQYF,TGCAGCGTTGTGGCCCCAGTAGACTCCTACGAGCAGTACTTC
TRBV20-1,NA,TRBJ1-1,few,CSAPPPSWTDTEAFF,TGCAGTGCGCCTCCTCCTTCATGGACCGACACTGAAGCTTTCTTT
TRBV6-5,TRBD1,TRBJ2-7,many,CASSIDREQTYEQYF,TGTGCCAGCAGCATTGACAGGGAACAAACCTACGAGCAGTACTTC
TRBV23-1,NA,TRBJ2-7,NA,CASYENSTRGYEQYF,TGCGCCAGCTACGAAAATTCAACTCGGGGCTACGAGCAGTACTTC
TRBV11-2,TRBD2,TRBJ2-7,NA,CASSVTLAGGSPEQYF,TGTGCCAGCAGCGTTACACTAGCGGGAGGATCCCCCGAGCAGTACTTC
TRBV5-1,TRBD2,TRBJ2-3,NA,CASSSGLAGGAGTDTQYF,TGCGCCAGCAGCTCGGGACTAGCGGGAGGAGCGGGCACAGATACGCAGTATTTT
TRBV6-1,NA,TRBJ1-4,NA,CASIEGGDNEKLFF,TGTGCCAGCATCGAAGGAGGAGATAATGAAAAACTGTTTTTT
TRBV7-3,NA,TRBJ2-3,NA,CASSLTDTTDTQYF,TGTGCCAGCAGCTTAACGGATACCACAGATACGCAGTATTTT